Listed here are 7 T cell receptor beta chains from one sample, sequenced in a study of breast tumors, draining lymph nodes, adjacent tissues. Samples came from axillary lymph nodes draining the breast cancer. Via MiXCR, TCRdb re-called the multiplex PCR reads, giving one row per CDR3 protein. The repertoire includes more than 250,000 distinct CDR3 sequences, 30% of them detected once, and under 1.2% sits in the top ten. Sequencing was performed on axillary lymph node tissue. Receptors were obtained from a female donor with breast cancer. Some clones in this sample may be carry-over from other donors' samples.

This clonotype was observed many times. This chain joins TRBV29-1 and TRBJ2-1; 11 nucleotides line up with TRBD2. Germline assignment: CDR1 SQVTM and CDR2 ANQGSEA. V trimming: 4 bases; J trimming: 5 bases; junction bases outside the gene matches: 10. The CDR3 consists of 16 residues. The CDR3 bases are TGCAGCGTTGTTGGATTTGAGACTAGCGGGAACAATGAGCAGTTCTTC. Amino acids: CSVVGFETSGNNEQFF.

As concerns this clonotype: At one end the junction does not follow the germline gene, possibly because of a read error. The V call is TRBV9, the J call TRBJ2-7, with TRBD1 matching over 12 bases. Germline V CDR1 and CDR2: SGDLS, YYNGEE. The length of the CDR3 is 15 residues. The CDR3 protein is CASSGQGQGAGERYF. Written as DNA, the CDR3 is TGCGCCAGCAGCGGCCAGGGACAGGGGGCAGGCGAGCGGTACTTC.

Concerning this clonotype itself: Given a much more abundant clone one base away, this may be a read error. The chain couples TRBV20-1 to TRBJ2-7, with D possibly being TRBD1 (6 bases). The germline gives CDR1 DFQATT, CDR2 SNEGSKA (reference sequence). This CDR3 is 15 amino acids long. CDR3 in DNA: TGCAGTGCTAGAGATATCCTAGAGGGGGTTTACGAGCAGCACTTC. Its protein is CSARDILEGVYEQHF.

This clonotype was found many times. This chain joins TRBV4-1 and TRBJ2-1; a weak D match, TRBD2 (5 bases). From germline, CDR1 is MGHRA and CDR2 YSYEKL. Trimming removed 1 base at V and 8 bases at J, with 12 bases between. The CDR3 has 14 residues. CDR3 nucleotide sequence: TGCGCCAGCAGCCAAGGAGGGAGTAGCGATGAGCAGTTCTTC. It codes for CASSQGGSSDEQFF.

The CDR3 loop reads CASSVGTGTSAQETQYF. CDR3 nucleotides: TGTGCCAGCAGCGTAGGAACCGGGACTAGCGCTCAAGAGACCCAGTACTTC. The chain has TRBV3-1 and TRBJ2-5; 10 bases line up with TRBD2. The CDR3 spans 17 residues. V lost 5 bases to trimming and J lost 2 bases; unmatched junction nucleotides: 11. Germline V gene sequence: CDR1 LGHDT, CDR2 YNNKEL (reference sequence).

With regard to this clonotype: This may stem from a read error, because a much larger clone lies one nucleotide away. The chain joins TRBV3-1 to TRBJ2-3; 7 nucleotides align to TRBD1. The germline V gene encodes CDR1 LGHDT and CDR2 YNNKEL (reference sequence). There are 15 residues in the CDR3. CDR3 in amino acids: CVSSQGTAGTDTQYF. The CDR3 DNA follows: TGTGTCAGCAGCCAAGGGACAGCGGGCACAGATACGCAGTATTTT.

As regards this clonotype: This may arise from a read error, as a much more abundant clone is one base away. In this CDR3 the conserved last residue, phenylalanine or tryptophan, is missing, so a read error is likely. The chain uses TRBV11-1 and TRBJ2-1; TRBD2 matches 7 bases. The CDR3 has 14 amino acids. Trimming at V came to 2 bases and at J to 5 bases, leaving 3 bases not matched to a gene. Germline-derived CDR1 and CDR2 are SGHAT and FQDESV (reference sequence). The CDR3 DNA reads as TGTGCCAGCAGCTTAAGCGGGGAAAACAATGAGCAGTTCTCC. This translates into CASSLSGENNEQFS.